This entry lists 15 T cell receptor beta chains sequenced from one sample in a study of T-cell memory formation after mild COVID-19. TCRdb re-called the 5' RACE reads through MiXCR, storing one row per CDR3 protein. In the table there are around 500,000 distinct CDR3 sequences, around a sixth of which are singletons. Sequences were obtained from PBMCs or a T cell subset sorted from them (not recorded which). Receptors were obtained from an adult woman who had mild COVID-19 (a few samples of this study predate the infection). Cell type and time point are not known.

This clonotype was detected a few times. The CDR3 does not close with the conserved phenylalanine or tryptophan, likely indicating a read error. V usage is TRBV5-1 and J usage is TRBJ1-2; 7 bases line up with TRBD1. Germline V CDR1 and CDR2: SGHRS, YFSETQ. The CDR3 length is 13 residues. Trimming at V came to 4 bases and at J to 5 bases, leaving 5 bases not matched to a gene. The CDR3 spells CASSTTGSYGYTL. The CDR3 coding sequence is TGCGCCAGCAGCACGACAGGGAGTTATGGCTACACCTTG.

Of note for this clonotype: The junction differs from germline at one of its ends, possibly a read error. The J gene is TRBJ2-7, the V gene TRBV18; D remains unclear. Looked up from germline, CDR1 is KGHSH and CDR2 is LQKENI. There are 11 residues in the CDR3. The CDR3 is CASSGSNEQYF. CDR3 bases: TGTGCCAGCTCAGGCTCCAACGAGCAGTACTTC.

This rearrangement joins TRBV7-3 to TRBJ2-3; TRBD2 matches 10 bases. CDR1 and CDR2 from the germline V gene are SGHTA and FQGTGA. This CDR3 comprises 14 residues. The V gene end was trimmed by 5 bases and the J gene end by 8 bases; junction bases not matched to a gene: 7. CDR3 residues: CASSLAGEGGTQYF. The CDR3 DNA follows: TGTGCCAGCAGCCTAGCGGGAGAGGGCGGTACGCAGTATTTT.

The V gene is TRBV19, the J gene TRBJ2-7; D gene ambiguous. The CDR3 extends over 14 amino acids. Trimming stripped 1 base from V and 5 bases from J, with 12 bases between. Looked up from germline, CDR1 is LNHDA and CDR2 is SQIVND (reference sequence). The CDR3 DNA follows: TGTGCCAGTAGTATAGCCAAAGCAACCCACGAGCAGTACTTC. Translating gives CASSIAKATHEQYF.

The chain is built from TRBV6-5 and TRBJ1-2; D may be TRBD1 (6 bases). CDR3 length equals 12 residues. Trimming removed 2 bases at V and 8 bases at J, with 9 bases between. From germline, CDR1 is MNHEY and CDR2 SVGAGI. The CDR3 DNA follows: TGTGCCAGCAGTTACGGGCAGGGGGGCTACACCTTC. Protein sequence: CASSYGQGGYTF.

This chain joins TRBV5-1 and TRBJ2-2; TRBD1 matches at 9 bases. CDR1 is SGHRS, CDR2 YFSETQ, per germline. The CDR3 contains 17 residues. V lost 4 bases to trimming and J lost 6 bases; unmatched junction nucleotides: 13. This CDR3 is CASSQTLMRQGAGELFF. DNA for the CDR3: TGCGCCAGCAGCCAAACCCTCATGCGACAGGGGGCCGGGGAGCTGTTTTTT.

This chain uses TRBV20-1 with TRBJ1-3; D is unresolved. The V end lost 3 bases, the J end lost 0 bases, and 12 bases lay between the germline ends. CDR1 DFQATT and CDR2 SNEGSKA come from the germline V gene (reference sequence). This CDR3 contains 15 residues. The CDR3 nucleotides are TGCAGTGCTAGTTCAGACATGGGCTCTGGAAACACCATATATTTT. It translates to CSASSDMGSGNTIYF.

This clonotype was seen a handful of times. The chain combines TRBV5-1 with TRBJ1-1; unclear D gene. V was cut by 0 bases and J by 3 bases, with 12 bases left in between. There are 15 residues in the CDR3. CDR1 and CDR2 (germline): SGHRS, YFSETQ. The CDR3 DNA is TGCGCCAGCAGCTTGGTCGGGAGCGTGGACACTGAAGCTTTCTTT. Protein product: CASSLVGSVDTEAFF.

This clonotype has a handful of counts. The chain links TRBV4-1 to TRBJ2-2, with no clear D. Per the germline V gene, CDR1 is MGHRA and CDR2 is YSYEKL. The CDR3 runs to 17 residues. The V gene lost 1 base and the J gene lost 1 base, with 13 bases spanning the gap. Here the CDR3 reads CASSQVDMGLNTGELFF. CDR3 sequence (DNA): TGCGCCAGCAGCCAAGTCGATATGGGGTTGAACACCGGGGAGCTGTTTTTT.

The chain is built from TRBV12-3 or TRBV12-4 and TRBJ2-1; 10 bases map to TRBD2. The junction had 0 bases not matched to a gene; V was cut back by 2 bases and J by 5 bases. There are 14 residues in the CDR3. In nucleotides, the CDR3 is TGTGCCAGCAGTTTACTAGCGGGGGACAATGAGCAGTTCTTC. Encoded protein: CASSLLAGDNEQFF.

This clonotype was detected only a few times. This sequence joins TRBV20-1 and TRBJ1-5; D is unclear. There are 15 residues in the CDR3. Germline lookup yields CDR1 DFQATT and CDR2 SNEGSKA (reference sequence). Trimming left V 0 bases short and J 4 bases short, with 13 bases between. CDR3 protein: CSARDPVVGNQPQHF. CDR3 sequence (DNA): TGCAGTGCTAGAGACCCCGTCGTGGGGAATCAGCCCCAGCATTTT.

The CDR3 loop reads CASSYSSLIPTDTQYF. The DNA for the CDR3 is TGTGCCAGCAGTTACTCGTCCCTAATCCCCACAGATACGCAGTATTTT. V usage is TRBV6-5 and J usage is TRBJ2-3; no clear D. This CDR3 contains 16 residues. Per the germline V gene, CDR1 is MNHEY and CDR2 is SVGAGI. V lost 0 bases and J 2 bases, leaving 12 bases between the germline ends.

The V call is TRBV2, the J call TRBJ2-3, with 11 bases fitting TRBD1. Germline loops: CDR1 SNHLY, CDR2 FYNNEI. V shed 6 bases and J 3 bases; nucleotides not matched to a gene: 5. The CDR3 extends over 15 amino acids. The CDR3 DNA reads TGTGCCAGCAGCGGACAGGGGGCGTGGACAGATACGCAGTATTTT. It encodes CASSGQGAWTDTQYF.

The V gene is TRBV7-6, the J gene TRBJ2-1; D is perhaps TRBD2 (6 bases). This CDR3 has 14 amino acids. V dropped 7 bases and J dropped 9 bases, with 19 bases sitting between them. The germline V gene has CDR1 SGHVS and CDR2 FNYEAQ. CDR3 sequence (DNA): TGTGCCAGCATGAGAGCGACCCAGGAGGGTGAGCAGTTCTTC. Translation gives CASMRATQEGEQFF.

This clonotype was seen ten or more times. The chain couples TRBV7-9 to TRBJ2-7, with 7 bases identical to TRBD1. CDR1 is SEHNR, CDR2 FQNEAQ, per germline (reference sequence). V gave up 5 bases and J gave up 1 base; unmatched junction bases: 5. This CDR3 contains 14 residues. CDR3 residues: CASSIRDRSYEQYF. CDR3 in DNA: TGTGCCAGCAGCATCCGGGACAGATCCTACGAGCAGTACTTC.